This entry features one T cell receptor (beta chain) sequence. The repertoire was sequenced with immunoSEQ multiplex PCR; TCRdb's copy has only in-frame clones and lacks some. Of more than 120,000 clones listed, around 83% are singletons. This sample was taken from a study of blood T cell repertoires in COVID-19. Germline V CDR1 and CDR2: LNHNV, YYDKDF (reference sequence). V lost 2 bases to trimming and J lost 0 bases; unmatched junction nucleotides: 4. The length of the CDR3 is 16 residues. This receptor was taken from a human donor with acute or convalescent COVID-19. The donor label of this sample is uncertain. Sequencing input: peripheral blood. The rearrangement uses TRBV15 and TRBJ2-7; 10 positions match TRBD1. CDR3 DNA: TGTGCCACCAGCAGAACCGGGACAGGGGTCTCCTACGAGCAGTACGTC. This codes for CATSRTGTGVSYEQYV.